This T cell receptor (beta chain) is from a study of blood T cell repertoires in COVID-19. Study information: Material from acute and convalescent COVID-19 was sourced from the United States, Italy and Spain. Sample material is recorded as cDNA or gDNA derived from T cells, B-cell-depleted T cells, or PBMCs.

Authors' processing steps: Reference gene primers were amplified, and this amplification served to estimate nucleated cell counts. Generated by immunoSEQ multiplex PCR, the TCRdb table keeps only in-frame clones and is missing some. Clonal size and the V and J genes are those of that table, whereas D and trimming came from the DNA. In the table there are a few hundred thousand clones, around 87% of which are singletons. Germline V CDR1 and CDR2: SEHNR, FQNEAQ (reference sequence). The CDR3 spans 16 residues. V gave up 1 base and J gave up 2 bases; unmatched junction bases: 5. Sequencing was carried out using peripheral blood. V gene TRBV7-9 combines with J gene TRBJ1-5; 7 bases align to TRBD1. This sequence originates from a man aged 55-75 years with acute or convalescent COVID-19. Written as DNA, the CDR3 is TGTGCCAGCAGCTTAGGAGGGGGCGGCGGCAATCAGCCCCAGCATTTT. This encodes CASSLGGGGGNQPQHF.